The 14 T cell receptor beta chains given below trace back to one sample, sequenced in a study of Ad26.COV2.S vaccination and SARS-CoV-2 variants. Described treatment: roughly 20 received Ad26.COV2.S at low or high dose, single or two shots; roughly 5 received placebo; per-sample allocation not given. Repertoires come from day 63 after the first vaccine or placebo injection. TCRdb's copy holds only in-frame clones and misses some; the assay was immunoSEQ multiplex PCR. The top ten clones hold 9.5% to 15% of a sample with 510,000 or so clones, about 83% of them seen once. The sample here was peripheral blood, taken in a trial of Ad26.COV2.S vaccine versus placebo. The receptors were gathered from a person between 18 and 59 years old who received the Ad26.COV2.S COVID-19 vaccine or a placebo.

V gene TRBV11-3 combines with J gene TRBJ2-1, with D perhaps matching TRBD2 (6 bases). With 0 bases removed from V and 8 bases from J, the gap between germline ends came to 17 bases. Germline V gene lookup returns CDR1 SGHNT and CDR2 YENEEA. CDR3 length: 16 amino acids. The CDR3 here is CASSLDRGGMGDEQFF. In nucleotides, the CDR3 is TGTGCCAGCAGCTTAGATCGAGGCGGGATGGGGGATGAGCAGTTCTTC.

The CDR3 loop is CASTPTPTSGRFYNEQFF. The CDR3 DNA follows: TGTGCCAGTACCCCGACCCCGACTAGCGGGAGATTCTACAATGAGCAGTTCTTC. The genes are TRBV19 and TRBJ2-1, with TRBD2 identical over 12 bases. From germline, CDR1 is LNHDA and CDR2 SQIVND (reference sequence). The CDR3 spans 18 residues. V shed 7 bases, J shed 3 bases, and the junction held 13 bases outside the gene matches.

The rearrangement uses TRBV3-1 (or the pseudogene TRBV3-2) and TRBJ2-7; no clear D gene. Deletions cut 0 bases from V and 7 bases from J, with 10 bases between. Germline lookup yields CDR1 LGHDT and CDR2 YNNKEL (reference sequence). This CDR3 is 13 amino acids long. The CDR3 sequence: CASSQDLPREQYF. For the CDR3, the DNA is TGTGCCAGCAGCCAAGATCTCCCTAGGGAGCAGTACTTC.

The rearrangement uses TRBV30 and TRBJ2-5; D gene unclear. The CDR3 runs to 12 residues. The V gene lost 6 bases and the J gene lost 1 base, with 9 bases spanning the gap. Looked up from germline, CDR1 is GTSNPN and CDR2 is SVGIG (reference sequence). The chain's CDR3 is CACRRGQETQYF. The CDR3 DNA sequence: TGTGCCTGCCGGAGAGGCCAAGAGACCCAGTACTTC.

In this sample, this clone turned up a few times. V usage is TRBV9 and J usage is TRBJ2-1; possibly TRBD2 for D (7 bases). Germline V gives CDR1 SGDLS, CDR2 YYNGEE. The CDR3 has 15 amino acids. The V end lost 1 base, the J end lost 4 bases, and 12 bases lay between the germline ends. The CDR3 DNA follows: TGTGCCAGCAGCGTAAGCCGGGGGGCGTACAATGAGCAGTTCTTC. It is translated as CASSVSRGAYNEQFF. Complete variable domain (other parts from reference TRBV9 and TRBJ2-1): DSGVTQTPKHLITATGQRVTLRCSPRSGDLSVYWYQQSLDQGLQFLIQYYNGEERAKGNILERFSAQQFPDLHSELNLSSLELGDSALYFCASSVSRGAYNEQFFGPGTRLTVL.

This clone was detected only once. V is TRBV28 and J is TRBJ1-1; D is perhaps TRBD1 (6 bases). Trimming removed 10 bases at V and 0 bases at J, with 12 bases between. The CDR3 runs 13 residues. Germline V gene lookup returns CDR1 MDHEN and CDR2 SYDVKM. The CDR3 protein is CATQGYMNTEAFF. The CDR3 nucleotides read TGTGCCACACAGGGATATATGAACACTGAAGCTTTCTTT.

The J gene is TRBJ2-1, the V gene TRBV5-4; tentative D call: TRBD2 (6 bases). The CDR3 has 13 residues. The germline V gene encodes CDR1 SGHNT and CDR2 YYREEE (reference sequence). The V gene lost 2 bases and the J gene lost 5 bases, with 8 bases spanning the gap. The CDR3 loop is CASSFSGDNEQFF. The CDR3 region has the DNA TGTGCCAGCAGCTTTTCGGGGGACAATGAGCAGTTCTTC.

This clone was picked up one time. The chain is built from TRBV19 and TRBJ2-5, with 13 bases fitting TRBD2. The CDR3 extends over 15 amino acids. Germline V gene lookup returns CDR1 LNHDA and CDR2 SQIVND (reference sequence). V was clipped by 4 bases and J by 4 bases; unmatched bases: 3. The CDR3, as DNA: TGTGCCAGTAGTAGACTAGCGGGAGGTCTAGAGACCCAGTACTTC. Residues: CASSRLAGGLETQYF.

V usage is TRBV29-1 and J usage is TRBJ1-4; TRBD1 might be the D (6 bases). The CDR3 sequence is 13 residues long. CDR1 is SQVTM, CDR2 ANQGSEA, per germline. The germline V and J ends were trimmed by 6 bases and 7 bases, with 15 bases remaining between them. The DNA for the CDR3 is TGCAGCGTGGCTCGGGGGGCGGGTGAAAAACTGTTTTTT. As protein: CSVARGAGEKLFF. The full variable domain, in which reference TRBV29-1 and TRBJ1-4 provide the parts outside the CDR3, is SAVISQKPSRDICQRGTSLTIQCQVDSQVTMMFWYRQQPGQSLTLIATANQGSEATYESGFVIDKFPISRPNLTFSTLTVSNMSPEDSSIYLCSVARGAGEKLFFGSGTQLSVL.

V usage is TRBV5-1 and J usage is TRBJ2-7; no clear D. The germline V gene has CDR1 SGHRS and CDR2 YFSETQ. With 4 bases removed from V and 0 bases from J, the gap between germline ends came to 14 bases. The CDR3 totals 15 residues. DNA for the CDR3: TGCGCCAGCAGCCCCCTAGGGCCGAGCTCCTACGAGCAGTACTTC. Translating it yields CASSPLGPSSYEQYF.

A single count supports this clone. V usage is TRBV18 and J usage is TRBJ2-7; TRBD2 matches at 11 bases. The germline V gene has CDR1 KGHSH and CDR2 LQKENI. The CDR3 runs to 17 residues. J gave up 6 bases and V 3 bases, and 13 bases lay outside the gene matches. The CDR3 DNA follows: TGTGCCAGCTCACCGTTAACTAGCGGGAGTTGGGTCGGCGAGCAGTACTTC. Encoded protein: CASSPLTSGSWVGEQYF.

The J gene is TRBJ1-2, the V gene TRBV6-4, with 8 bases lining up with TRBD1. This CDR3 has 13 amino acids. The trim removed 6 bases at V and 7 bases at J, leaving 7 bases unmatched. CDR1 and CDR2 from the germline V gene are MRHNA and SNTAGT. The CDR3 nucleotides read TGTGCCAGCAGCGTCACAGGGGGTTCTGGCTACACCTTC. Translation: CASSVTGGSGYTF.

The chain combines TRBV19 with TRBJ1-2, with 10 bases lining up with TRBD1. Germline trimming cut 8 bases from V and 14 bases from J; bases unmatched to any gene: 14. Per germline, CDR1 LNHDA and CDR2 SQIVND (reference sequence). The CDR3 runs 13 residues. CDR3 nucleotides: TGTGCCAGTTCTGGGACAGGGGACCCCAGGATGACCTTC. Its protein is CASSGTGDPRMTF.

The rearrangement uses TRBV4-1 and TRBJ2-7; no definite D call. V was trimmed by 6 bases and J by 2 bases, leaving 11 bases between them. CDR3 size: 13 residues. Germline V gives CDR1 MGHRA, CDR2 YSYEKL. The CDR3 region has the DNA TGCGCCAGCAGAAACAGTGGGGCCTACGAGCAGTACTTC. Its protein product is CASRNSGAYEQYF.